This T cell receptor (beta chain) originates from a study of tumor-infiltrating lymphocytes in primary liver carcinoma. Comments on this clonotype: Germline and junction disagree at one end, which may indicate a read error.

Germline V gene sequence: CDR1 MNHNS, CDR2 SASEGT. CDR3 length: 14 amino acids. TCR beta cDNA was reverse-transcribed from 500 ng of total RNA. The reaction used a constant-region primer and ProtoScript II reverse transcriptase. Researchers made the TCR beta libraries by running three nested multiplex PCR rounds with slightly modified ARM-PCR. The opening two PCR rounds, ten to eleven cycles each, paired TRBV1-TRBV30 forward primers with a C-beta reverse primer. MiXCR, run by TCRdb on the multiplex PCR reads, gives a single entry per CDR3 protein. The sample has 65,000 to 80,000 distinct CDR3 sequences, almost 70% seen once. Unsorted bulk tissue of about 17-32 mg yielded co-extracted RNA and DNA.

The TCR sequence derives from a man aged 35 to 55 with primary liver carcinoma and hepatitis B virus infection. The chain recombines TRBV6-1 with TRBJ1-5; no clear D. The sequenced sample consisted of liver tumor tissue from sampling region 4. Subset in this sample: tumor region T4, right-lateral pole. The CDR3 loop is CASTPWRNNQPQHF. The CDR3 DNA reads as TGTGCCAGCACCCCTTGGAGGAACAATCAGCCCCAGCACTTT.